This T cell receptor (beta chain) was sequenced during a study of T cell responses to AZD1222 COVID-19 vaccine (dated by TCRdb to about 2021). General notes on the study: A total of just over 230 trial participants underwent TCR sequencing, of whom 207 received two doses of AZD1222 and some 26 received two doses of the MenACWY control vaccine. Enrollment into the trials was organized by age into subgroups of 18-55, 56-69 and 70-plus years, and those subgroups contained about 160, 30 and 59 TCR-sequenced participants, respectively.

The trim is 5 bases for V and 2 bases for J, with a gap of 15 bases between the germline ends. The CDR3 spans 15 residues, from the cysteine through the phenylalanine. Only the CDR3 region is kept as DNA, spanning 45 bases read in frame from base 1. Sequences SGHTA (CDR1) and FQGNSA (CDR2) are obtained from the germline V gene. The CDR3 regions of human TCRbeta chains were analyzed by immunosequencing. The original pipeline was this. TCRs in the repertoires were matched against a reference library of SARS-CoV-2-specific TCRs that had been generated with the MIRA antigen-specificity platform. Breadth was defined as the fraction of unique TCRs that were SARS-CoV-2-associated, and depth was defined as the fraction of total T cells that were SARS-CoV-2-associated. Using the MIRA data, every spike-specific TCR was mapped to the spike region that the TCR reacted to and assigned to either a CD4 or a CD8 class. Log10-transformed breadth and depth values were compared by one-way ANOVA with Sidak's multiple comparisons tests. Here the immuneACCESS table is served through TCRdb, limited to in-frame sequences with V and J called. Missing clones are a known gap in these copies; in checked studies unresolved V genes cover under half, and the rest lacks a known reason. The D gene and trimming were derived from the DNA, and the V and J assignments and clone size from that table. Here the sample has about 82,000 clones; about 93% occur a single time. 3.1% of the sample lies in the top ten.

The time point tag for this specimen amounts to: about 28 days (+/-7) after the second vaccine dose. AZD1222 recipients given second doses at about 4 weeks or at about 12 weeks were pooled, since spike-specific TCR depth and breadth were not found to differ between the two schedules. Vaccinee samples were obtained from the UK trials COV001 and COV002, which included a single-blind randomized controlled phase 2/3 trial of AZD1222 (ChAdOx1 nCoV-19) in healthy adults. Trial participant PBMC samples were collected at day 0 and day 28 after the second dose for TCRbeta chain sequencing. Beyond this particular receptor, the publication reports: The 56-69-year group was small, and its depth increase did not reach significance, likely because of low power. Vaccine-associated CD4 TCRs spanned the whole spike protein, with dominant responses in regions 160-218 and 743-854. No day 14 peak-response samples were available, so repertoires were characterized only after the peak T cell response. Nearly half of unique spike-specific TCRs reportedly recognized epitopes outside regions mutated in the B.1.351 and B.1.1.7 variants. Conclusions about previously exposed vaccinees are limited, since just six AZD1222 recipients were seropositive for SARS-CoV-2 at baseline. After two AZD1222 doses, both the breadth and the depth of spike-specific TCRs were significantly higher than at day 0 and than in MenACWY recipients. Participants were mostly white British and included more females than males, and it was suggested by the authors that clonal diversity may have been underestimated.

Note on this clone: Its antigen remains unidentified. Base qualities are not at hand, and no much larger clone is one base apart.

Specimen: peripheral blood, collected 28 days after the second AZD1222 dose. The receptor comes from an adult who received the AZD1222 COVID-19 vaccine. The chain employs TRBV7-2 and TRBJ1-2, with no confidently assigned D gene. This receptor carries the CDR3 CASSGEMVVNYGYTF. The nucleotides read TGTGCCAGCAGCGGAGAGATGGTGGTCAACTATGGCTACACCTTC.